Listed below are T cell receptor beta chains from one sample, sequenced in a study of T cell responses to AZD1222 COVID-19 vaccine. This table comes from immunoSEQ multiplex PCR, and its TCRdb copy is limited to in-frame clones, with some not included. The sample holds approximately 46,000 clones; more than 60% are singletons and the top ten take 6.6%. The source material was peripheral blood, sampled on day 0 of AZD1222 vaccination. Receptors originate from an adult in good health. Each CDR3 is given without its conserved first and last residue. The D gene is left open where the match is weak. Where a row states a size, it is once, few, many or the class of an expanded clone; other rows omit it.

clone size,J gene,V gene,D gene,CDR3 protein
NA,TRBJ2-3,TRBV29-1,NA,SEGVSTDTQY
few,TRBJ1-1,TRBV2,NA,ASRPPGALAVNTEAF
NA,TRBJ1-4,TRBV30,NA,AWSGLESEGNEKLF
NA,TRBJ1-6,TRBV7-2,NA,ASRPTHDNSPLH
NA,TRBJ1-1,TRBV28,NA,ASSFKVGGNTEAF
NA,TRBJ2-1,TRBV24-1,TRBD2,ATSDQGLAGVL
NA,TRBJ2-3,TRBV3-1/TRBV3-2,TRBD1,ASSLRRPGQRTDTQY
NA,TRBJ1-1,TRBV7-8,NA,ASSRYGTEAF
few,TRBJ2-5,TRBV7-9,NA,ASSSLGLTQY
many,TRBJ1-5,TRBV19,NA,ASSIDDFPGYNQPQH
NA,TRBJ2-7,TRBV5-5,NA,ASSLESGTFLYEQY
NA,TRBJ1-2,TRBV5-4,NA,ASSIGRPRRDYGYT
NA,TRBJ2-2,TRBV20-1,NA,SASSQRELF
NA,TRBJ2-3,TRBV11-2,TRBD2,ASSLGATSGRNTDTQY
NA,TRBJ2-1,TRBV3-1/TRBV3-2,TRBD2,ASSQTSGRSGEQF
NA,TRBJ1-2,TRBV6-2/TRBV6-3,TRBD1,ASSSGTGNVYGYT
NA,TRBJ1-2,TRBV28,NA,ASRGTPGYT
NA,TRBJ2-3,TRBV28,TRBD1,ASRLGQGVTDTQY
once,TRBJ1-1,TRBV27,TRBD1,ASSYKTTGTEAF
NA,TRBJ1-4,TRBV23-1,NA,ASSQSGAGCLF
NA,TRBJ1-4,TRBV4-2,NA,ASSQDGQGGTF
NA,TRBJ1-5,TRBV6-5,NA,ASRRDGFNQPQH
few,TRBJ1-3,TRBV10-3,TRBD1,AISESTGVGNTIY
NA,TRBJ2-5,TRBV7-2,NA,ASSFVGGGFQETQY
NA,TRBJ1-1,TRBV19,NA,ASERDRAEAF
once,TRBJ1-1,TRBV5-1,NA,ASSLAREGTEAF
many,TRBJ2-3,TRBV4-1,NA,ASSYPSTDTQY
NA,TRBJ1-3,TRBV7-9,NA,ASSPAGFSGNTIY
NA,TRBJ2-5,TRBV27,TRBD1,ASGDRVRETQY
NA,TRBJ1-2,TRBV30,NA,AWSHRAGYT
NA,TRBJ2-2,TRBV7-2,TRBD2,ASSLLAGGTGELF
NA,TRBJ2-2,TRBV24-1,TRBD2,ATSDWAGGRTGELF
NA,TRBJ1-3,TRBV7-6,NA,ASSLGRSVSGNTIY
NA,TRBJ1-3,TRBV9,TRBD1,ASSPRQGAENTIY
NA,TRBJ2-1,TRBV9,TRBD1,ASSAAQGAGNNEQF
once,TRBJ1-1,TRBV6-4,TRBD1,ATMTGGDEAF
NA,TRBJ2-5,TRBV28,NA,ASSLGLETQY
NA,TRBJ1-4,TRBV24-1,TRBD1,ATSDSGTELNEKLF
NA,TRBJ2-2,TRBV28,NA,ASSRTGELF
NA,TRBJ1-6,TRBV12-3/TRBV12-4,NA,ASSFGVSTPLH
once,TRBJ1-1,TRBV6-6,NA,ASSLLPASEAF
few,TRBJ1-1,TRBV18,TRBD1,ASSGGQIEAF
NA,TRBJ2-2,TRBV28,NA,ASRSPFASRNTGELF
NA,TRBJ1-2,TRBV2,TRBD1,ASLSGGRYYGYT
NA,TRBJ1-2,TRBV6-5,NA,ASKESGQSYGYT
few,TRBJ1-2,TRBV7-2,NA,ASSLGFSEYYGYT
once,TRBJ1-5,TRBV30,NA,AWDGTNQPQH
NA,TRBJ1-4,TRBV6-4,NA,ASSGVYRTTNEKLF
NA,TRBJ1-1,TRBV5-1,NA,ASSHGGSAAEAF